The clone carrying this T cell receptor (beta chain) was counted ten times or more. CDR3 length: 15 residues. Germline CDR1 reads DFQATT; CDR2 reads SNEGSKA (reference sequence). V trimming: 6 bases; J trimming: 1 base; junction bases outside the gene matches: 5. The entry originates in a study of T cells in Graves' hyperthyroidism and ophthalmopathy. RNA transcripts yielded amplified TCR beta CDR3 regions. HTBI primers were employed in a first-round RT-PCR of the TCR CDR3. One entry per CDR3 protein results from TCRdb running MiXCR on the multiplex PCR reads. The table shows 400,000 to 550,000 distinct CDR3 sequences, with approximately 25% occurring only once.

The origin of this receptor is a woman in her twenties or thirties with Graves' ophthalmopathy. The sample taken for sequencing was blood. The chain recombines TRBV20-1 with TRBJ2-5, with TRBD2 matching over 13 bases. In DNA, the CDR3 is TGCAGTGCGCGGACTAGCGGGGGCACCCAAGAGACCCAGTACTTC. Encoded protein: CSARTSGGTQETQYF.